The 10 T cell receptor beta chains presented below share a single source sample, sequenced in a study of T cell clonality in common variable immunodeficiency. Produced via immunoSEQ multiplex PCR; TCRdb's table is partial and in-frame only. The repertoire consists of about 40,000 clones, none detected only once. Source material: peripheral blood mononuclear cells. These receptors all come from a person aged 18 to 69 in good health.

This clone was seen many times. Read data end 3 residues before the CDR3 end; the end is taken from the germline J gene. The genes are TRBV19 and TRBJ1-1, with TRBD1 as a possible D gene (6 bases). CDR3 length equals 14 residues. The germline V gene has CDR1 LNHDA and CDR2 SQIVND (reference sequence). The CDR3 bases that were read are TGTGCCAGTAGTATCCGACAGGTGCCCGATCGG. Translated, it gives CASSIRQVPDR. The CDR3 reads in full as CASSIRQVPDRAFF.

The table lists this clone with many counts. Read data end 3 residues before the CDR3 end; the end is taken from the germline J gene. The V and J genes are TRBV12-3 or TRBV12-4 and TRBJ2-1, with TRBD2 matching over 10 bases. The CDR3 spans 17 residues. V gave up 5 bases and J gave up 7 bases; unmatched junction bases: 14. Partial CDR3 DNA: TGTGCCAGCAGTCTCCTAGCGGGAGCGAGTATCAGGAATGAG. Encoded protein: CASSLLAGASIRNE. The complete CDR3 reads CASSLLAGASIRNEQFF.

This clone has a handful of counts. The read gets to within 3 residues of the CDR3 end, and the germline J gene fills in the rest. This chain links TRBV10-2 with TRBJ2-2; TRBD2 might be the D (6 bases). V was trimmed by 8 bases and J by 9 bases, leaving 13 bases between them. The CDR3 sequence is 12 residues long. Germline V CDR1 and CDR2: WSHSY, SAAADI. Incomplete CDR3 DNA: TGCGCCAGCTCGGGCGGGAACCGGGAG. Translation: CASSGGNRE. In full, the CDR3 reads CASSGGNRELFF.

This clone was recorded many times. Compared with germline, one end of the junction differs, possibly owing to a read error. The CDR3 end is not reached by the read, which stops 3 residues before it; the germline J gene fills it in. V is TRBV29-1 and J is TRBJ2-1; TRBD2 is a possible D gene (5 bases). There are 14 residues in the CDR3. CDR1 and CDR2 from the germline V gene are SQVTM and ANQGSEA. The CDR3 bases that were read are TGCAGCGTTTCGGTTCGGACTTCCTTCAATGAG. It translates to CSVSVRTSFNE. In full, the CDR3 is CSVSVRTSFNEQFF.

This clone showed up just a few times. Read sequence stops 3 residues before the CDR3 end, and the germline J gene provides the missing end. The J gene is TRBJ1-1, the V gene TRBV7-9; D gene uncertain. V was clipped by 1 base and J by 1 base, with 7 bases between them. The CDR3 is 14 residues long. Germline values: CDR1 SEHNR, CDR2 FQNEAQ (reference sequence). This CDR3 reads CASSLEARNTEAFF. The CDR3 DNA, read in part, is TGTGCCAGCAGCTTAGAGGCCAGGAACACTGAA.

This clone was detected many times. The CDR3 goes on 3 residues after the read ends, and that part is filled in from the germline J gene. The chain employs TRBV12-3 or TRBV12-4 and TRBJ2-7; no reliable D call. The germline V and J ends were trimmed by 1 base and 3 bases, with 7 bases remaining between them. CDR3 length: 13 amino acids. Incomplete CDR3 DNA: TGTGCCAGCAGTTTAGAGGGCCACTACGAG. This translates into CASSLEGHYE. The complete CDR3 sequence is CASSLEGHYEQYF.

Of note for this clone: Read data end 3 residues before the CDR3 end; the end is taken from the germline J gene. The rearrangement links TRBV6-2 or TRBV6-3 to TRBJ2-1; possibly TRBD2 for D (6 bases). Per germline, CDR1 MNHEY and CDR2 SVGEGT. CDR3 length: 14 amino acids. Trimming took off 11 bases at V and 4 bases at J, with 18 bases between the two ends. Incomplete CDR3 DNA: TGTGCCTCCGTCGGCAGACTAGATTACAATGAG. Translating gives CASVGRLDYNE. The entire CDR3 protein reads CASVGRLDYNEQFF.

The sample holds many counts of this clone. The CDR3 extends 3 residues past the end of the read, so its final part is completed from the germline J gene. The V and J genes are TRBV19 and TRBJ2-7; D not certain. Germline lookup yields CDR1 LNHDA and CDR2 SQIVND (reference sequence). The CDR3 covers 14 residues. V was trimmed by 1 base and J by 5 bases, leaving 12 bases between them. CDR3 DNA, as far as it was read: TGTGCCAGTAGTATAGCCAAAGAGGTTCACGAG. Amino acid sequence: CASSIAKEVHE. The CDR3 in its entirety is CASSIAKEVHEQYF.

This clone was recorded many times. The read terminates 3 residues ahead of where the CDR3 ends, so the germline J gene completes it. The chain carries TRBV20-1 and TRBJ1-1, with D perhaps matching TRBD1 (5 bases). There are 14 residues in the CDR3. Germline-derived CDR1 and CDR2 are DFQATT and SNEGSKA (reference sequence). V was trimmed by 5 bases and J by 0 bases, leaving 13 bases between them. The part of the CDR3 DNA that was read is TGCAGTGCTGGATTACAGGCGTTGAACACTGAA. Translation: CSAGLQALNTE. The CDR3, in full, reads CSAGLQALNTEAFF.

This clone was found a few times. The read gets to within 3 residues of the CDR3 end, and the germline J gene fills in the rest. The chain has TRBV7-6 and TRBJ2-1, with TRBD2 matching 11 bases. The germline CDR1 and CDR2 sequences are SGHVS and FNYEAQ. Losses at the gene ends were 2 bases for V and 8 bases for J; bases not matched to a gene: 8. This CDR3 is 16 amino acids long. CDR3 DNA (partial): TGTGCCAGCAGCTTAAGATTAGCGGGGGGGGACCATGAG. Its protein is CASSLRLAGGDHE. From start to end, the CDR3 is CASSLRLAGGDHEQFF.